This T cell receptor beta chain was retrieved from a study of blood T cell repertoires in COVID-19. Generated by immunoSEQ multiplex PCR, the TCRdb table keeps only in-frame clones and is missing some. Of about 210,000 clones listed, roughly four fifths were seen once; the top ten hold roughly 7.8%. Trimming took 6 bases from V and 0 from J, leaving 8 bases between them. The CDR3 extends over 13 amino acids. Germline CDR1 reads MNHEY; CDR2 reads SVGAGI. This TCR came from an elderly woman with COVID-19, enrolled during active disease. The sequenced sample was peripheral blood. The chain combines TRBV6-5 with TRBJ1-2; D not resolved. The CDR3 is CASRSTPNYGYTF. The DNA for the CDR3 is TGTGCCAGCAGATCGACACCTAACTATGGCTACACCTTC.